This is a list of T cell receptor beta chains from one sample in a study of cytomegalovirus exposure and HLA in healthy donors. TCRdb keeps only in-frame clones here, not all; method: immunoSEQ multiplex PCR. This sample has roughly 120,000 clones, with 80% found just once. Sequenced material: PBMCs. Every receptor here comes from a man aged 30 to 45 in good health and CMV-seronegative. Each CDR3 is given with its conserved first and last residue. D genes are given only for firm matches. For some rows the clone size is stated as once, few or many, or as a class when expanded; others skip it.

D gene: NA
clone size: NA
V gene: TRBV27
J gene: TRBJ2-7
CDR3 DNA: TGTGCCAGCAGTCCCAGGGTGGGTTACGAGCAGTACTTC
CDR3 protein: CASSPRVGYEQYF

D gene: NA
clone size: NA
V gene: TRBV23-1
J gene: TRBJ2-1
CDR3 DNA: TGCGCCAGCAGTCAAAGAGGACAGTACAATGAGCAGTTCTTC
CDR3 protein: CASSQRGQYNEQFF

D gene: NA
clone size: NA
V gene: TRBV6-1
J gene: TRBJ1-5
CDR3 DNA: TGTGCCAGCAGTGAGGCATATAGCAATCAGCCCCAGCATTTT
CDR3 protein: CASSEAYSNQPQHF

D gene: TRBD2
clone size: NA
V gene: TRBV7-9
J gene: TRBJ2-5
CDR3 DNA: TGTGCCAGCAGCTTAGCGCCGGGACTAGTATCCGAGACCCAGTACTTC
CDR3 protein: CASSLAPGLVSETQYF

D gene: NA
clone size: NA
V gene: TRBV19
J gene: TRBJ1-5
CDR3 DNA: TGTGCCAGTACAAGGGCCCCCGGGGGAAATCAGCCCCAGCATTTT
CDR3 protein: CASTRAPGGNQPQHF

D gene: NA
clone size: few
V gene: TRBV6-1
J gene: TRBJ1-2
CDR3 DNA: TGTGCCAGCAGTCAAGGTACAGGCTACACCTTC
CDR3 protein: CASSQGTGYTF

D gene: NA
clone size: NA
V gene: TRBV4-1
J gene: TRBJ1-2
CDR3 DNA: TGCGCCAGCAGCCAAGCACAAACTAACTATGGCTACACCTTC
CDR3 protein: CASSQAQTNYGYTF

D gene: NA
clone size: NA
V gene: TRBV19
J gene: TRBJ2-7
CDR3 DNA: TGTGCCAGTAGTATAGATCGGGACACCAAGAGCTCCTACGAGCAGTACTTC
CDR3 protein: CASSIDRDTKSSYEQYF

D gene: TRBD2
clone size: NA
V gene: TRBV7-6
J gene: TRBJ2-7
CDR3 DNA: TGTGCCAGCAGCCCCGGGACTAGTGTCTCCGAGCAGTACTTC
CDR3 protein: CASSPGTSVSEQYF

D gene: TRBD1
clone size: NA
V gene: TRBV15
J gene: TRBJ1-1
CDR3 DNA: TGTGCCACCAGCGCGCAGGGGGCGTGGAACACTGAAGCTTTCTTT
CDR3 protein: CATSAQGAWNTEAFF

D gene: NA
clone size: NA
V gene: TRBV11-3
J gene: TRBJ1-5
CDR3 DNA: TGTGCCAGCAGCTTAGGAGGTCAGCCCCAGAATTTT
CDR3 protein: CASSLGGQPQNF

D gene: TRBD2
clone size: NA
V gene: TRBV19
J gene: TRBJ2-1
CDR3 DNA: TGTGCCAGTAGTATAGCTCGGCTAGCGGGAACGGATGAGCAGTTCTTC
CDR3 protein: CASSIARLAGTDEQFF

D gene: TRBD2
clone size: NA
V gene: TRBV5-1
J gene: TRBJ2-7
CDR3 DNA: TGCGCCAGCAGCTTCTCGGGGGGAGATGGGTACGAGCAGTACTTC
CDR3 protein: CASSFSGGDGYEQYF

D gene: TRBD2
clone size: NA
V gene: TRBV10-1
J gene: TRBJ2-7
CDR3 DNA: TGCGCCAGCAGTGATTCTGCTAGCGGGAAGGACGAGCAGTACTTC
CDR3 protein: CASSDSASGKDEQYF

D gene: TRBD2
clone size: NA
V gene: TRBV28
J gene: TRBJ2-7
CDR3 DNA: TGTGCCAGCAGATCGGGACTAGCGGGGACAACCTACGAGCAGTACTTC
CDR3 protein: CASRSGLAGTTYEQYF

D gene: NA
clone size: NA
V gene: TRBV5-1
J gene: TRBJ2-7
CDR3 DNA: TGCGCCAGCAGCTTGGGTAGCGTGGGCGAGCAGTACTTC
CDR3 protein: CASSLGSVGEQYF

D gene: TRBD1
clone size: NA
V gene: TRBV19
J gene: TRBJ1-5
CDR3 DNA: TGTGCCAGTAGTAACGACAGGGAGGGCAATCAGCCCCAGCATTTT
CDR3 protein: CASSNDREGNQPQHF

D gene: TRBD1
clone size: NA
V gene: TRBV28
J gene: TRBJ1-4
CDR3 DNA: TGTGCCAGCAGTTCACAGGGGGCCAGGGCAACTAATGAAAAACTGTTTTTT
CDR3 protein: CASSSQGARATNEKLFF

D gene: TRBD2
clone size: NA
V gene: TRBV5-1
J gene: TRBJ2-1
CDR3 DNA: TGCGCCAGCAGCTTGGGAAAAAAAACGACTAGCGGGATAGAGGGCTCCTACAATGAGCAGTTCTTC
CDR3 protein: CASSLGKKTTSGIEGSYNEQFF

D gene: NA
clone size: NA
V gene: TRBV19
J gene: TRBJ2-7
CDR3 DNA: TGTGCCAGTAGCTTCGGACTTCCAGCCTACGAGCAGTACTTC
CDR3 protein: CASSFGLPAYEQYF